These T cell receptor beta chains were read from a single sample in a study of cytomegalovirus exposure and HLA in healthy donors. TCRdb's table, derived via immunoSEQ multiplex PCR, lists solely in-frame clones and lacks some. The table shows about 120,000 clones, with more than 80% occurring only once. The sequencing sample was made of PBMCs. All receptors derive from a man aged 35-49 years in good health and CMV-seronegative. CDR3s include the opening cysteine and the closing phenylalanine or tryptophan. The order of the fields is J gene, V gene, clone size, D gene, CDR3 DNA, CDR3 protein. D genes are given only for firm matches. A clone size is listed for some rows: how often the clone was seen (once, few, many), or a class if it is expanded.

J: TRBJ2-5; V: TRBV7-6; size: once; D: .; DNA: TGTGCCAGCAGTCCGACCAGGGAGACCCAGTACTTC; CDR3: CASSPTRETQYF
J: TRBJ2-3; V: TRBV6-6; size: .; D: .; DNA: TGTGCCAGCAGCAGCAGGGAACCAGATACGCAGTATTTT; CDR3: CASSSREPDTQYF
J: TRBJ1-5; V: TRBV7-9; size: few; D: .; DNA: TGTGCCAGCAGCCCGACGGACAGTAGCAATCAGCCCCAGCATTTT; CDR3: CASSPTDSSNQPQHF
J: TRBJ2-7; V: TRBV28; size: .; D: TRBD1; DNA: TGTGCCAGCAGTTCCTTCAGGACAGGGGCCGGCGAGCAGTACTTC; CDR3: CASSSFRTGAGEQYF
J: TRBJ1-2; V: TRBV30; size: .; D: .; DNA: TGTGCCTGGTTTAAAGGGGGTACTAATGGCTACACCTTC; CDR3: CAWFKGGTNGYTF
J: TRBJ1-5; V: TRBV6-1; size: .; D: TRBD1; DNA: TGTGCCAGCAGTGTCGGGACAGGGGGAGTTAGCAATCAGCCCCAGCATTTT; CDR3: CASSVGTGGVSNQPQHF
J: TRBJ2-3; V: TRBV30; size: .; D: TRBD2; DNA: TGTGCCTGGAGTGACGGGGGGGCTTTAGATACGCAGTATTTT; CDR3: CAWSDGGALDTQYF
J: TRBJ1-6; V: TRBV7-9; size: .; D: TRBD1; DNA: TGTTCCAGCAGCTCGGGACAGGGGCTTGGTAATTCACCCCTCCACTTT; CDR3: CSSSSGQGLGNSPLHF
J: TRBJ1-5; V: TRBV19; size: .; D: .; DNA: TGTGCCAGTAGTATTGTACAGCACAATCAGCCCCAGCATTTT; CDR3: CASSIVQHNQPQHF
J: TRBJ1-5; V: TRBV6-4; size: .; D: .; DNA: TGTGCCAGCAGTGACTCGCCGCAGGGTCCCAATCAGCCCCAGCATTTT; CDR3: CASSDSPQGPNQPQHF
J: TRBJ2-1; V: TRBV19; size: once; D: .; DNA: TGTGCCAGTAGCTCCACGAGGACACACAATGAGCAGTTCTTC; CDR3: CASSSTRTHNEQFF
J: TRBJ1-2; V: TRBV18; size: .; D: .; DNA: TGTGCCAGCTCCTACCAGGGAAGGGGCTACACCTTC; CDR3: CASSYQGRGYTF
J: TRBJ2-7; V: TRBV5-5; size: .; D: .; DNA: TGTGCCAGCAGCTTGGGCTTTTACACCTACGAGCAGTACTTC; CDR3: CASSLGFYTYEQYF
J: TRBJ1-3; V: TRBV9; size: .; D: .; DNA: TGTGCCAGCAGCGTACAGGACAGCTCTGGAAACACCATATATTTT; CDR3: CASSVQDSSGNTIYF
J: TRBJ2-5; V: TRBV5-1; size: .; D: .; DNA: TGCGCCAGCAGCTTGGGGCTAGCGACGGGGGAGACCCAGTACTTC; CDR3: CASSLGLATGETQYF
J: TRBJ1-2; V: TRBV19; size: medium-sized; D: .; DNA: TGTGCCAGTAGTATCTCGGTGTTATCAGGGGATGGCTACACCTTC; CDR3: CASSISVLSGDGYTF
J: TRBJ1-1; V: TRBV4-3; size: .; D: TRBD1; DNA: TGCGCCAGCAGCCAAGGGGCCCTGGGACAGACGAACACTGAAGCTTTCTTT; CDR3: CASSQGALGQTNTEAFF
J: TRBJ1-2; V: TRBV6-5; size: .; D: .; DNA: TGTGCCAGCAGTTACTTACAGGGATCCGGCTACACCTTC; CDR3: CASSYLQGSGYTF
J: TRBJ2-5; V: TRBV6-1; size: .; D: .; DNA: TGTGCCAGCATCGGGTGGAGCACACAGACCCAGTACTTC; CDR3: CASIGWSTQTQYF
J: TRBJ1-2; V: TRBV5-8; size: .; D: .; DNA: TGTGCCAGCAGCTTGGATTCGGGATGGCATGGCTACACCTTC; CDR3: CASSLDSGWHGYTF
J: TRBJ1-1; V: TRBV4-3; size: few; D: .; DNA: TGCGCCAGCAGCCAAGGCGGCAGGGAGGACACTGAAGCTTTCTTT; CDR3: CASSQGGREDTEAFF